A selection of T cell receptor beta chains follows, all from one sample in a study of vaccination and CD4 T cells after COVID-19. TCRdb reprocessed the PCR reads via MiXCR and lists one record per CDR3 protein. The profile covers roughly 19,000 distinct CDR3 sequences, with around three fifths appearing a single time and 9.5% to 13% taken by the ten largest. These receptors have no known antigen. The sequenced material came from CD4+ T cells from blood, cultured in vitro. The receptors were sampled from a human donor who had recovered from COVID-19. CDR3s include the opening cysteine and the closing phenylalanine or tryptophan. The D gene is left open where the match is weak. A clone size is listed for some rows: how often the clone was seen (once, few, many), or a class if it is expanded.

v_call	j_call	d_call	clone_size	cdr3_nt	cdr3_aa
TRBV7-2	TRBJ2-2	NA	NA	TGTGCCAGCAGCCTTACAGGGAAAGACACCGGGGAGCTGTTTTTT	CASSLTGKDTGELFF
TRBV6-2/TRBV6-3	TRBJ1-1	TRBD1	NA	TGTGCCAGCAACCCTAGGTGGACAGGGGGTTGGGGCACTGAAGCTTTCTTT	CASNPRWTGGWGTEAFF
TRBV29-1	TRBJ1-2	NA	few	TGCAGCGTTGAGGCAGGGTTTCCTAACTATGGCTACACCTTC	CSVEAGFPNYGYTF
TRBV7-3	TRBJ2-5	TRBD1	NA	TGTGCCAGCAGCTTCGGGACAGGGGGGTTCCTGTACTTC	CASSFGTGGFLYF
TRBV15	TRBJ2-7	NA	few	TGTGCCACCAGCAGAGGGACAGCGGCCTCCTACGAGCAGTACTTC	CATSRGTAASYEQYF
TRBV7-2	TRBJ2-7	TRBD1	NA	TGTGCCAGCAGCCCCGGGACAGAGAGAGGCGAGCAGTACTTC	CASSPGTERGEQYF
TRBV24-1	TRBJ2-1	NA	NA	TGTGCCACCAGTGATGAACTAGGGGGCTACAATGAGCAGTTCTTC	CATSDELGGYNEQFF
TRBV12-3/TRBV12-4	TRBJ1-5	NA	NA	TGTGCCAGCAGCCCGGGGTTGGGCAATCAGCCCCAGCATTTT	CASSPGLGNQPQHF
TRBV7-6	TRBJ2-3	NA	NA	TGTGCCAGCAGCTTATCGGCCCTAACAGATACGCAGTATTTT	CASSLSALTDTQYF
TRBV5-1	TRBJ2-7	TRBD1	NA	TGCGCCAGCAGCCCCGGACAGGGGAACGAGCAGTACTTC	CASSPGQGNEQYF
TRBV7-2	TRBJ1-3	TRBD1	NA	TGTGCCAGCAGCTCGCTACTTACAGGGGGCGGAAACACCATATATTTT	CASSSLLTGGGNTIYF
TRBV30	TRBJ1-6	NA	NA	TGTGCCTGGAGTGATGGTGCAAATTCATCCCTCCACTTT	CAWSDGANSSLHF
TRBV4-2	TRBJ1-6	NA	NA	TGTGCCAGCAGCCAACTTCAGGGACTGAATTCACCCCTCCACTTT	CASSQLQGLNSPLHF
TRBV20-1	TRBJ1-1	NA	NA	TGCAGTGCTAGGCAACAGGGTAAGAAGACTGAAGCTTTCTTT	CSARQQGKKTEAFF
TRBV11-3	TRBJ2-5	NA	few	TGTGCCAGCAGCTTAGTGAGGGAGACCCAGTACTTC	CASSLVRETQYF
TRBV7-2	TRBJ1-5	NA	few	TGTGCCAGCAGCTTTACCGGCTCCAATCAGCCCCAGCATTTT	CASSFTGSNQPQHF
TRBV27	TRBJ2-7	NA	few	TGTGCCAGCAGCAAAGGGACATATCCCTACGAGCAGTACTTC	CASSKGTYPYEQYF
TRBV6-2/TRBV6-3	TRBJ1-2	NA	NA	TGTGCCAGCAGTTCTGGACTGCGATATGCTTTCTACACCTTC	CASSSGLRYAFYTF
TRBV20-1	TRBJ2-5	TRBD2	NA	TGCAGTGCTTTTTCAGAGGGACTAGGGAACCAAGAGACCCAGTACTTC	CSAFSEGLGNQETQYF
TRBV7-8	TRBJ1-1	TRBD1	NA	TGTGCCAGCAGCTCCTACGCGGGACAGATGAACACTGAAGCTTTCTTT	CASSSYAGQMNTEAFF
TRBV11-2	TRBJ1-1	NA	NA	TGTGCCAGCAGCTTATGGTTGAACACTGAAGCTTTCTTT	CASSLWLNTEAFF
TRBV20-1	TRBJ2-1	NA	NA	TGCAGTGCCGAGGGAGGATCTGAGATGAGCTCCTACAATGAGCAGTTCTTC	CSAEGGSEMSSYNEQFF
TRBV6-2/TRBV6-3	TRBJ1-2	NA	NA	TGTGCCAGCAGTTACTCCGGGTACGCCTATGGCTACACCTTC	CASSYSGYAYGYTF
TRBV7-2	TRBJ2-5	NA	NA	TGTGCCAGCAGCTTAGCGCGGGGCAGGGAAGAGACCCAGTACTTC	CASSLARGREETQYF
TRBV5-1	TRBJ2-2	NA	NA	TGCGCCAGCAGCTACAACAGTGAGGGAACCGGGGAGCTGTTTTTT	CASSYNSEGTGELFF
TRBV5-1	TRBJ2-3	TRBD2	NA	TGCGCCAGCAGCCACCGACTAGCGGGGGGCCCCACAGATACGCAGTATTTT	CASSHRLAGGPTDTQYF
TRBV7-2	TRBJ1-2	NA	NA	TGTGCCAGCAGCTTAGAGCGGATTTCTAACTATGGCTACACCTTC	CASSLERISNYGYTF
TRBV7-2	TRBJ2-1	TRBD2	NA	TGTGCCAGCAGCTTAGTGGACCGGGTGGGCCAGCGGGATGACAATGAGCAGTTCTTC	CASSLVDRVGQRDDNEQFF
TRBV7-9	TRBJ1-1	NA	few	TGTGCCAGCAGCTTAGTTGGCGACACTGAAGCTTTCTTT	CASSLVGDTEAFF
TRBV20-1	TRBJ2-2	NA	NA	TGCAGTGCCCCTACAGGGTCGGGCACCGGGGAGCTGTTTTTT	CSAPTGSGTGELFF
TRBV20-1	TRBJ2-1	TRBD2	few	TGCAGTGCTAGATCCCGACTAGCGGGGTCCCACAATGAGCAGTTCTTC	CSARSRLAGSHNEQFF
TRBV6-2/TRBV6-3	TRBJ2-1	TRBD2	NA	TGTGCCAGCAGTTACTCCCCGACTAGCGGGATCTACAATGAGCAGTTCTTC	CASSYSPTSGIYNEQFF
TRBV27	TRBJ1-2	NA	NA	TGTGCCAGCCGACTCTCTTGGGGGGGCCTCTATGGCTACACCTTC	CASRLSWGGLYGYTF
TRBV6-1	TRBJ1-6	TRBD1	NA	TGTGCCAGCAGCCCCGACAGGGGGCGCGGTAATTCACCCCTCCACTTT	CASSPDRGRGNSPLHF
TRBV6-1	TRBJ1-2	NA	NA	TGTGCCAGCTCCGGGTCCGGGGGTCCCTATGGCTACACCTTC	CASSGSGGPYGYTF
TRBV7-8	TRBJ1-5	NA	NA	TGTGCCAGCAACCTCATTGGTGTCGGACAGCCCCAGCATTTT	CASNLIGVGQPQHF
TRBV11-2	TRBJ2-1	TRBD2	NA	TGTGCCAGCAGCTCCATTAGCGGGAGGGCTTGGAATGAGCAGTTCTTC	CASSSISGRAWNEQFF
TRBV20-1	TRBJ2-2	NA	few	TGCAGTGCTAACAGTGAAACCGGGGAGCTGTTTTTT	CSANSETGELFF
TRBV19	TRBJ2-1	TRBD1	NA	TGTGCCAGTAGCCCTAGGACAGGGTCCAATGAGCAGTTCTTC	CASSPRTGSNEQFF
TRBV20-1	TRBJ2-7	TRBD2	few	TGCAGTGCCCAAGCGGGAGCGACCTCCTACGAGCAGTACTTC	CSAQAGATSYEQYF
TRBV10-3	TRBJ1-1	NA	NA	TGTGCCATCAGTGAGACACCCGAAACGACTGAAGCTTTCTTT	CAISETPETTEAFF
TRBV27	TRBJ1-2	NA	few	TGTGCCAGCACCGCCTCCCCACAGGGAATTCGTGGCTACACCTTC	CASTASPQGIRGYTF
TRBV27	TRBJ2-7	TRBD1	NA	TGTGCCAGCAGCCGGGACAGGGTAATCTACGAGCAGTACTTC	CASSRDRVIYEQYF
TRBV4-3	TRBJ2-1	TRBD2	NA	TGCGCCAGCAGCCAAGATCCCCTAGCGGTCTCCTACAATGAGCAGTTCTTC	CASSQDPLAVSYNEQFF
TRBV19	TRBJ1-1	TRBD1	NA	TGTGCCAGTAGTCGGGCAGGGGGCTCCGTGAACACTGAAGCTTTCTTT	CASSRAGGSVNTEAFF
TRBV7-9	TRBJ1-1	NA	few	TGTGCCAGCAGCCCGATGAGTCAGTCGGGTACTGAAGCTTTCTTT	CASSPMSQSGTEAFF
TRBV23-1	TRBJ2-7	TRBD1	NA	TGCGCCAGCAGTCACCCTAGACAGGGACCCTACGAGCAGTACTTC	CASSHPRQGPYEQYF
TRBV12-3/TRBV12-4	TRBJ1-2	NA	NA	TGTGCCAGCAGTTTAATCGGTTTCGGACGGAACTATGGCTACACCTTC	CASSLIGFGRNYGYTF
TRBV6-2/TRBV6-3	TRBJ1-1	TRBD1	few	TGTGCCACCGGGGGGCGGACAGGGCAAGAGACTGAAGCTTTCTTT	CATGGRTGQETEAFF
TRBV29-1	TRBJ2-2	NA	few	TGCAGCGTTGGGCAGGGGACCACCGGGGAGCTGTTTTTT	CSVGQGTTGELFF
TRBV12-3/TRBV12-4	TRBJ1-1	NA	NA	TGTGCCAGCAGTTCCTGGGCGGGGGCCACTGAAGCTTTCTTT	CASSSWAGATEAFF
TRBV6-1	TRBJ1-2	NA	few	TGTGCCAGCAGTCGACAGCAATTCTCGGGAGGCTACACCTTC	CASSRQQFSGGYTF
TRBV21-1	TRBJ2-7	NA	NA	TGTGCCAGCAGCCAAAGCGGGTCCTACGAGCAGTACTTC	CASSQSGSYEQYF
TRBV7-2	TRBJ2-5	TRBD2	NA	TGTGCCAGCAGCTTAGCTTCGATAGCGGGAGGGCGTGGGGAGACCCAGTACTTC	CASSLASIAGGRGETQYF
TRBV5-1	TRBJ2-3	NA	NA	TGCGCCAGCAGCGCCCGGGGGTTGCAGTATTTT	CASSARGLQYF